These 4 T cell receptor beta chains came from one sample sequenced in a study of blood T cell repertoires in COVID-19. The protocol was immunoSEQ multiplex PCR, while the TCRdb copy is restricted to in-frame clones and leaves out a portion. The sample yields around 340,000 clones, around 88% seen once. The sample comprised peripheral blood. These receptors originate from a man aged 25-40 years with active or convalescent COVID-19.

The chain uses TRBV19 and TRBJ2-1; D is uncertain. Trimming took off 7 bases at V and 10 bases at J, with 11 bases between the two ends. The CDR3 spans 11 residues. Germline V CDR1 and CDR2: LNHDA, SQIVND (reference sequence). CDR3 sequence reads: CASMSASEQFF. The CDR3 nucleotides read TGTGCCAGTATGAGCGCCAGCGAGCAGTTCTTC. The whole variable domain, filled in from reference TRBV19 and TRBJ2-1, reads DGGITQSPKYLFRKEGQNVTLSCEQNLNHDAMYWYRQDPGQGLRLIYYSQIVNDFQKGDIAEGYSVSREKKESFPLTVTSAQKNPTAFYLCASMSASEQFFGPGTRLTVL.

This clone showed up just a few times. The chain has TRBV15 and TRBJ1-4, with TRBD1 matching over 7 bases. J gave up 5 bases and V 1 base, and 4 bases lay outside the gene matches. Germline V gene data show CDR1 as LNHNV and CDR2 as YYDKDF (reference sequence). This CDR3 has 15 amino acids. CDR3 residues: CATSRVKGANEKLFF. In DNA, the CDR3 is TGTGCCACCAGCAGAGTCAAGGGGGCGAATGAAAAACTGTTTTTT.

The chain combines TRBV7-6 with TRBJ2-1; 9 positions agree with TRBD2. J was trimmed by 4 bases and V by 3 bases; bases with no gene match: 4. The germline V gene has CDR1 SGHVS and CDR2 FNYEAQ. The CDR3 length is 15 residues. CDR3 in DNA: TGTGCCAGCAGCTTTACTAGCGGGCAATACAATGAGCAGTTCTTC. Its protein is CASSFTSGQYNEQFF. The variable domain in full, with the rest retrieved from reference TRBV7-6 and TRBJ2-1, is GAGVSQSPRYKVTKRGQDVALRCDPISGHVSLYWYRQALGQGPEFLTYFNYEAQQDKSGLPNDRFSAERPEGSISTLTIQRTEQRDSAMYRCASSFTSGQYNEQFFGPGTRLTVL.

The chain links TRBV14 to TRBJ2-5, with no clear D. This CDR3 comprises 16 residues. Germline CDR1 and CDR2: SGHDN and FVKESK. V lost 4 bases to trimming and J lost 4 bases, with 19 bases between them. The CDR3 sequence: CASSRGDEGGRETQYF. CDR3 nucleotide sequence: TGTGCCAGCAGCCGAGGAGATGAAGGTGGAAGAGAGACCCAGTACTTC.